The clone carrying this T cell receptor (beta chain) was seen just once. The CDR3 loop spans 18 amino acids. Germline values: CDR1 LGHNA, CDR2 YSLEER. V lost 0 bases, J lost 0 bases, and 15 bases lay in between. Naivety among CD8 cells was defined by CD45RO negativity and positive CCR7 selection, thereby excluding terminally differentiated effector memory CD45RA+ cells. This sample was taken from a study of shared clonotypes between healthy human individuals. Only in-frame clones appear in the TCRdb table, and some are missing; sequencing was by immunoSEQ multiplex PCR. The table records approximately 720,000 clones, about 92% of them present only once.

Sequencing was carried out using naive CD8+ T cells sorted from blood. The chain has TRBV4-3 and TRBJ2-1, with D perhaps TRBD2 (5 bases). This clonotype was obtained from a man aged 25-45 years in good health. Here the CDR3 reads CASSQDFAGSSSYNEQFF. CDR3 in DNA: TGCGCCAGCAGCCAAGATTTCGCGGGCTCCAGCTCCTACAATGAGCAGTTCTTC.